The 22 T cell receptor beta chains below all came from one sample that was sequenced in a study of cytomegalovirus exposure and HLA in healthy donors. With 60 Vbeta and 13 Jbeta primers, the PCR was carried out. The table came from immunoSEQ multiplex PCR; TCRdb's copy has only in-frame clones and leaves some out. In the table there are 95,000 to 100,000 clones, about 80% of which are singletons. The sequencing sample was made of PBMCs. These receptor sequences come from a man aged 35 to 55 in good health and CMV-seronegative.

About this clone itself: At one end, the junction sequence differs from germline, possibly due to a read error. Other DNA sequences from this sample encode an identical CDR3 as well. V is TRBV7-9 and J is TRBJ1-1; TRBD1 might be the D (6 bases). The CDR3 is 14 amino acids. Germline CDR1 SEHNR, CDR2 FQNEAQ (reference sequence). In DNA form, the CDR3 reads TGCGCCAGCAGCTGGGGAGGGGGTGTGACTGAAGCTTTCTTT. Residues: CASSWGGGVTEAFF.

The chain couples TRBV11-2 to TRBJ1-1; 9 nucleotides agree with TRBD1. The CDR3 extends over 14 amino acids. Per germline, CDR1 SGHAT and CDR2 FQNNGV. V dropped 6 bases and J dropped 6; count of bases not matched to a gene: 8. CDR3 residues: CASRIWTGVSEAFF. For the CDR3, the DNA is TGTGCCAGCAGGATCTGGACAGGGGTTTCTGAAGCTTTCTTT.

This clone occurred a few times. V gene TRBV5-1 combines with J gene TRBJ2-1, with 12 bases lining up with TRBD2. This CDR3 region has 15 residues. Per germline, CDR1 SGHRS and CDR2 YFSETQ. The V segment lost 7 bases and the J segment 5 bases; nucleotides outside the gene matches: 7. The CDR3 DNA follows: TGCGCCAGCTTGCCTCTAGCGGGGGGGAACAATGAGCAGTTCTTC. Amino acid sequence: CASLPLAGGNNEQFF. Drawing the rest from reference TRBV5-1 and TRBJ2-1, the complete variable domain is KAGVTQTPRYLIKTRGQQVTLSCSPISGHRSVSWYQQTPGQGLQFLFEYFSETQRNKGNFPGRFSGRQFSNSRSEMNVSTLELGDSALYLCASLPLAGGNNEQFFGPGTRLTVL.

For the CDR3, the DNA is TGTGCCAGTAGTTCTTTCGACCTGGGGGACAGGGGGTCCCAGTACTTC. Translated, it gives CASSSFDLGDRGSQYF. The genes are TRBV19 and TRBJ2-5; 11 positions match TRBD1. The CDR3 has 16 residues. Per germline, CDR1 LNHDA and CDR2 SQIVND (reference sequence). V was clipped by 5 bases and J by 9 bases; unmatched bases: 14.

The chain has TRBV7-3 and TRBJ2-2; D possibly corresponds to TRBD2 (7 bases). The CDR3 runs 15 residues. Trimming took off 3 bases at V and 3 bases at J, with 11 bases between the two ends. Germline V gene sequence: CDR1 SGHTA, CDR2 FQGTGA. CDR3 sequence: CASSLRGQHTGELFF. Here the CDR3 DNA reads TGTGCCAGCAGCTTGCGGGGGCAACACACCGGGGAGCTGTTTTTT.

A remark on this clone: Mismatch with germline at one junction end may stem from a read error. The chain combines TRBV7-9 with TRBJ1-1; 7 bases line up with TRBD1. The CDR3 loop spans 12 amino acids. Germline V gene data show CDR1 as SEHNR and CDR2 as FQNEAQ (reference sequence). CDR3 nucleotides: TGTTCCAGCAGCCTCGGGACAGCTGAAGCTTTCTTT. It encodes CSSSLGTAEAFF.

This clone came up once. The chain couples TRBV19 to TRBJ2-1; D unclear. Germline CDR1 and CDR2: LNHDA and SQIVND (reference sequence). The CDR3 contains 16 residues. The V gene lost 2 bases and the J gene lost 2 bases, with 13 bases spanning the gap. The CDR3 DNA reads TGTGCCAGTAGTATAATCGGCACAGTCACCTACAATGAGCAGTTCTTC. Translated, it gives CASSIIGTVTYNEQFF.

The V and J genes are TRBV19 and TRBJ2-1, with TRBD1 identical over 9 bases. The CDR3 is 13 amino acids. From germline, CDR1 is LNHDA and CDR2 SQIVND (reference sequence). The junction had 7 bases not matched to a gene; V was cut back by 9 bases and J by 7 bases. The CDR3 spells CASAGTGKNEQFF. The DNA for the CDR3 is TGTGCCAGCGCCGGGACAGGGAAAAATGAGCAGTTCTTC.

The sample holds a few counts of this clone. The chain carries TRBV2 and TRBJ2-1; TRBD2 is a possible D gene (5 bases). The germline CDR1 and CDR2 sequences are SNHLY and FYNNEI. The CDR3 has 12 amino acids. V was clipped by 7 bases and J by 9 bases, with 13 bases between them. CDR3 loop: CASMGEGFEQFF. Here the CDR3 DNA reads TGTGCCAGCATGGGAGAAGGATTTGAGCAGTTCTTC.

The V call is TRBV7-8, the J call TRBJ1-2, with D tentatively TRBD1 (5 bases). Trimming shortened V by 2 bases and J by 6 bases, and 13 bases separated the two germline ends. This CDR3 spans 14 amino acids. From germline, CDR1 is SGHVS and CDR2 FQNEAQ. CDR3 nucleotides: TGTGCCAGCAGCTTACTGGGGGGAAGGAATGGCTACACCTTC. Its protein is CASSLLGGRNGYTF.

This sequence joins TRBV2 and TRBJ2-1; 7 bases are shared with TRBD2. CDR1 is SNHLY, CDR2 FYNNEI, per germline. With V trimmed by 1 base and J by 7 bases, 7 bases remained unmatched. The CDR3 totals 15 residues. The CDR3 protein is CASSEGLAVGNEQFF. CDR3 nucleotide sequence: TGTGCCAGCAGTGAAGGCCTAGCGGTGGGGAATGAGCAGTTCTTC.

The rearrangement links TRBV4-3 to TRBJ1-2; the match to TRBD1 covers 7 bases. J lost 2 bases, V lost 3 bases, and 6 bases had no gene match. Germline V gives CDR1 LGHNA, CDR2 YSLEER. This CDR3 contains 15 residues. CDR3 in DNA: TGCGCCAGCAGCCAGGGGGTAGGGGGCAACTATGGCTACACCTTC. Its translation: CASSQGVGGNYGYTF.

The DNA of the CDR3 is TGCGCCAGCAGCCTAATGGCAGGGGAGACCCAGTACTTC. Residues: CASSLMAGETQYF. J is TRBJ2-5 and V is TRBV5-1; a possible D gene is TRBD1 (5 bases). Looked up from germline, CDR1 is SGHRS and CDR2 is YFSETQ. The CDR3 runs 13 residues. V lost 4 bases, J lost 5 bases, and 12 bases lay in between.

The V and J genes are TRBV30 and TRBJ2-2, with 9 bases matching TRBD1. This CDR3 spans 18 amino acids. Per germline, CDR1 GTSNPN and CDR2 SVGIG (reference sequence). V shed 2 bases and J 5 bases; nucleotides not matched to a gene: 15. CDR3 sequence reads: CAWSRRAPGTGSTGELFF. CDR3 nucleotides: TGTGCCTGGAGTCGGAGGGCACCCGGGACAGGGAGTACCGGGGAGCTGTTTTTT.

This clone turned up a few times. The V and J genes are TRBV5-4 and TRBJ1-1; no firm D call. V lost 4 bases and J 0 bases, leaving 7 bases between the germline ends. The CDR3 has 13 residues. Germline values: CDR1 SGHNT, CDR2 YYREEE (reference sequence). The CDR3 DNA is TGTGCCAGCAGCCCTGAGCTGAACACTGAAGCTTTCTTT. It is translated as CASSPELNTEAFF.

In DNA form, the CDR3 reads TGTGCCAGCAGCGTAGTGGGCAGGGCGAAAGGCTACACCTTC. Translated: CASSVVGRAKGYTF. The V gene is TRBV9, the J gene TRBJ1-2; D is perhaps TRBD1 (5 bases). CDR3 length: 14 amino acids. Germline assignment: CDR1 SGDLS and CDR2 YYNGEE. V lost 0 bases and J lost 8, with 14 bases in between.

This clone was counted a few times. The gene calls are TRBV7-2 and TRBJ1-1; TRBD1 might be the D (5 bases). Trimming removed 4 bases at V and 1 base at J, with 7 bases between. Germline loops: CDR1 SGHTA, CDR2 FQGNSA. This CDR3 contains 13 residues. For the CDR3, the DNA is TGTGCCAGCAGCTCACAGGAGAACACTGAAGCTTTCTTT. Translating it yields CASSSQENTEAFF. Full variable domain (remainder filled in from reference TRBV7-2 and TRBJ1-1): GAGVSQSPSNKVTEKGKDVELRCDPISGHTALYWYRQSLGQGLEFLIYFQGNSAPDKSGLPSDRFSAERTGGSVSTLTIQRTQQEDSAVYLCASSSQENTEAFFGQGTRLTVV.

This clone was seen only a few times. In DNA form, the CDR3 reads TGTGCCAGTAACCACGCCAACAGGGACGGAGGAGGCTACACCTTC. The encoded protein is CASNHANRDGGGYTF. The V gene is TRBV19, the J gene TRBJ1-2; tentatively, D is TRBD1 (6 bases). Germline loops: CDR1 LNHDA, CDR2 SQIVND (reference sequence). There are 15 residues in the CDR3. Trimming cost V 7 bases and J 8 bases, with 23 bases left between them.

The table lists this clone with a few counts. The chain carries TRBV4-1 and TRBJ2-1; TRBD2 matches at 13 bases. The germline V gene has CDR1 MGHRA and CDR2 YSYEKL. The V segment lost 4 bases and the J segment 9 bases; nucleotides outside the gene matches: 3. The length of the CDR3 is 14 residues. DNA for the CDR3: TGCGCCAGCAGCCGACTAGCGGGGGGCGGTGAGCAGTTCTTC. Its translation is CASSRLAGGGEQFF.

J is TRBJ2-4 and V is TRBV28, with 7 bases matching TRBD2. The germline V gene encodes CDR1 MDHEN and CDR2 SYDVKM. Trimming took 6 bases from V and 4 from J; bases not matched to a gene: 6. The CDR3 sequence is 14 residues long. The CDR3 sequence is CASRLAGFKNIQYF. DNA for the CDR3: TGTGCCAGCAGATTAGCGGGCTTTAAAAACATTCAGTACTTC.

This chain links TRBV11-3 with TRBJ2-2, with 7 positions matching TRBD2. Losses at the gene ends were 5 bases for V and 1 base for J; bases not matched to a gene: 7. The germline V gene encodes CDR1 SGHNT and CDR2 YENEEA. The CDR3 runs 16 residues. The CDR3 spells CASSVGEGMNTGELFF. CDR3 nucleotides: TGTGCCAGCAGCGTAGGGGAGGGAATGAACACCGGGGAGCTGTTTTTT.

V gene TRBV7-8 combines with J gene TRBJ2-7; 11 nucleotides match TRBD1. The V and J ends lost 4 bases and 6 bases, in that order; junction bases with no gene match: 5. The germline V gene encodes CDR1 SGHVS and CDR2 FQNEAQ. CDR3 size: 14 residues. The CDR3 nucleotides are TGTGCCAGCAGCTCGGGGGGACAGGGGGGCGAGCAGTACGTC. Its protein is CASSSGGQGGEQYV.